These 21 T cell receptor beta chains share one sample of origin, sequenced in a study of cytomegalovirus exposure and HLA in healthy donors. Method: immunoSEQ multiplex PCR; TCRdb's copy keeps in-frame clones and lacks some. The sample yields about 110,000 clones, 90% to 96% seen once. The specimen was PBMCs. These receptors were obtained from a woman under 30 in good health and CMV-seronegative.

The CDR3 here is CASTQRFGQAILNTEAFF. CDR3 nucleotides: TGTGCCAGCACCCAAAGGTTTGGACAGGCTATATTGAACACTGAAGCTTTCTTT. The chain recombines TRBV25-1 with TRBJ1-1, with 7 bases matching TRBD1. Germline values: CDR1 MGHDK, CDR2 SYGVNS. The J segment lost 0 bases and the V segment lost 7 bases, leaving 17 bases of the junction unmatched. The CDR3 contains 18 residues.

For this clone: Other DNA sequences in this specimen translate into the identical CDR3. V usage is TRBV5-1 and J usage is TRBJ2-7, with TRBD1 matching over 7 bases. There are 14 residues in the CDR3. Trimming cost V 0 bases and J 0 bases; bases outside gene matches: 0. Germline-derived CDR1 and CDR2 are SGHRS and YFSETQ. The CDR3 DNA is TGCGCCAGCAGCTTGGACAGGGGCTCCTACGAGCAGTACTTC. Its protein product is CASSLDRGSYEQYF.

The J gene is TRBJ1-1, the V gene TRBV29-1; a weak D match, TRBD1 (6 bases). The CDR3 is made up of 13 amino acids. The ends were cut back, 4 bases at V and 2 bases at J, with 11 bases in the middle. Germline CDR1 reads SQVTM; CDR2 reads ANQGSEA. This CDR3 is CSVGQVVNTEAFF. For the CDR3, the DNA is TGCAGCGTTGGACAGGTTGTAAACACTGAAGCTTTCTTT. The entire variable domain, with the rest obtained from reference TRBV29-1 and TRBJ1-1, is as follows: SAVISQKPSRDICQRGTSLTIQCQVDSQVTMMFWYRQQPGQSLTLIATANQGSEATYESGFVIDKFPISRPNLTFSTLTVSNMSPEDSSIYLCSVGQVVNTEAFFGQGTRLTVV.

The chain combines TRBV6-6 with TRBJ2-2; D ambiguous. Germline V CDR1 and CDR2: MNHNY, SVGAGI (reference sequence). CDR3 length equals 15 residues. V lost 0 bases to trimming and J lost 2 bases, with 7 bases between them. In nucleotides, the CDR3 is TGTGCCAGCAGTTACTCGAGGCGAAACACCGGGGAGCTGTTTTTT. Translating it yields CASSYSRRNTGELFF.

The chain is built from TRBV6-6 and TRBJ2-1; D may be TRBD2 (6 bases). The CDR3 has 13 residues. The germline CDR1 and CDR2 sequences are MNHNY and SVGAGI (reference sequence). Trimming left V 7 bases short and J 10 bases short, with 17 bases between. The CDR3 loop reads CASTLGLPGEQFF. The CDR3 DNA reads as TGTGCCAGCACCCTGGGACTCCCAGGGGAGCAGTTCTTC.

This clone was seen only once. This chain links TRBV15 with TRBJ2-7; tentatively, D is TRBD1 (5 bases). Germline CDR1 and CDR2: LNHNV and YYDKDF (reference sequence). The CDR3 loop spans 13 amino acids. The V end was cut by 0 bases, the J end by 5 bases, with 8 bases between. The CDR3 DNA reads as TGTGCCACCAGCAGAGACAGGGATCACGAGCAGTACTTC. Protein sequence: CATSRDRDHEQYF.

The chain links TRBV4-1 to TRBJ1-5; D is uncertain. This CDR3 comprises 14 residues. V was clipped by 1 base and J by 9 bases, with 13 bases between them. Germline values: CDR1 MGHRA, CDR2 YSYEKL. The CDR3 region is CASSQGGRFAPQHF. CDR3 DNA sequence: TGCGCCAGCAGCCAAGGAGGGCGGTTTGCGCCCCAGCATTTT.

The CDR3 DNA is TGTGCCAGCAGTTCACGGGACAGGGCAAATTCACCCCTCCACTTT. Its protein is CASSSRDRANSPLHF. V gene TRBV6-6 combines with J gene TRBJ1-6; 9 bases fit TRBD1. The length of the CDR3 is 15 residues. Germline V gene sequence: CDR1 MNHNY, CDR2 SVGAGI (reference sequence). Unmatched junction bases numbered 5, after V lost 4 bases and J lost 7 bases.

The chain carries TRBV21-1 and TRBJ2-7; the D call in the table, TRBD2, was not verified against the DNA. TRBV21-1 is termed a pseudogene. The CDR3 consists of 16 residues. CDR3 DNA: TGTGCCAGCAGCAAAGGGCGGAGGGGCTGGTCTTACGAGCAGTACTTC. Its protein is CASSKGRRGWSYEQYF.

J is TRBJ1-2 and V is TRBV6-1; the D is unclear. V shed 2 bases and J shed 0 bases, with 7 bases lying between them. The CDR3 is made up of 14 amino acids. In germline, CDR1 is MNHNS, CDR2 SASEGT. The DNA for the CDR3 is TGTGCCAGCAGTGAAAACGGGGCTAACTATGGCTACACCTTC. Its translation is CASSENGANYGYTF.

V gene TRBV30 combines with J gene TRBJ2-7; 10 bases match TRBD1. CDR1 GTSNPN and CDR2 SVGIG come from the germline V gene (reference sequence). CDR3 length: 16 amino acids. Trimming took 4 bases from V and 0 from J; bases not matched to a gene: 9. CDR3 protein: CAWTEPRDRGSYEQYF. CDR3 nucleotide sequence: TGTGCCTGGACAGAACCCCGGGACAGGGGCTCCTACGAGCAGTACTTC.

DNA for the CDR3: TGTGCCAGCAGCTTCCCGGCGGGGGGCGTTGAGCAGTTCTTC. This gives the protein CASSFPAGGVEQFF. The chain joins TRBV7-8 to TRBJ2-1, with 8 bases that match TRBD2. The V and J ends lost 3 bases and 9 bases, in that order; junction bases with no gene match: 7. Germline CDR1 SGHVS, CDR2 FQNEAQ. This CDR3 comprises 14 residues.

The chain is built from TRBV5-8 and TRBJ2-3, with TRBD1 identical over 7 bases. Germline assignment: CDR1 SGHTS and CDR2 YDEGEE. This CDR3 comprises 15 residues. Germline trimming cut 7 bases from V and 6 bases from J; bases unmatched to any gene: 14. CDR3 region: CASFPGTDPGDTQYF. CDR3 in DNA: TGTGCCAGCTTTCCCGGGACAGACCCTGGGGATACGCAGTATTTT.

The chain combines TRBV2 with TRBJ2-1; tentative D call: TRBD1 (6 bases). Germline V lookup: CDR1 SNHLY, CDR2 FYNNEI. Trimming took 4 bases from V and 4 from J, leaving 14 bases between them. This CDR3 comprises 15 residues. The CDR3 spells CASSASGQPYNEQFF. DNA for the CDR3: TGTGCCAGCAGTGCCTCCGGACAGCCTTACAATGAGCAGTTCTTC.

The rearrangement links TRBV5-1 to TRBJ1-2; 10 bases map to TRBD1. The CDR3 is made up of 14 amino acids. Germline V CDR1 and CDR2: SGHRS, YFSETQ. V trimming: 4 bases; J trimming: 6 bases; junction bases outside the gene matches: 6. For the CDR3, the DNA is TGCGCCAGCAGCACCCGGACAGGGGGGAATGGCTACACCTTC. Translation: CASSTRTGGNGYTF.

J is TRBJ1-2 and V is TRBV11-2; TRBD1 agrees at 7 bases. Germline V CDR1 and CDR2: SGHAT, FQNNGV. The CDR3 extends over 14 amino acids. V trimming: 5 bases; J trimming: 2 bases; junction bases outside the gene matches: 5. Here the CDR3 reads CASSAPGGNYGYTF. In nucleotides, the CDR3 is TGTGCCAGCAGCGCCCCAGGGGGAAACTATGGCTACACCTTC.

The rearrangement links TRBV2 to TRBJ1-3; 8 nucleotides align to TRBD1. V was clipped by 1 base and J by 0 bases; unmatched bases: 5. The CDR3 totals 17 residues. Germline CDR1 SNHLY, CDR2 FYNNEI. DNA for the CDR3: TGTGCCAGCAGTGAAGGGACAGGGCCAATCTCTGGAAACACCATATATTTT. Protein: CASSEGTGPISGNTIYF.

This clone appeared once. Written as DNA, the CDR3 is TGTGCCAGCAGCTTATCGGACGGGAGGATCAATGAGCAGTTCTTC. Encoded protein: CASSLSDGRINEQFF. The J gene is TRBJ2-1, the V gene TRBV7-3; 7 nucleotides agree with TRBD2. The CDR3 sequence is 15 residues long. V trimming: 2 bases; J trimming: 6 bases; junction bases outside the gene matches: 7. Germline V gene sequence: CDR1 SGHTA, CDR2 FQGTGA. Based on the CDR3 plus reference TRBV7-3 and TRBJ2-1, the full variable domain is GAGVSQTPSNKVTEKGKYVELRCDPISGHTALYWYRQSLGQGPEFLIYFQGTGAADDSGLPNDRFFAVRPEGSVSTLKIQRTERGDSAVYLCASSLSDGRINEQFFGPGTRLTVL.

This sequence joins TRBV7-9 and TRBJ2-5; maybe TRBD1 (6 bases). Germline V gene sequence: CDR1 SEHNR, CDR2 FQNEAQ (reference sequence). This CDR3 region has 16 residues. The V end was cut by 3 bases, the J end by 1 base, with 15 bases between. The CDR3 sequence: CASSFSTGALQETQYF. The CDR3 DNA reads TGTGCCAGCAGCTTTTCGACAGGAGCACTCCAAGAGACCCAGTACTTC.

Written as DNA, the CDR3 is TGTGCCAGCAGCTTAGGGGCCAGGGACAATCAGCCCCAGCATTTT. Translating it yields CASSLGARDNQPQHF. The chain combines TRBV7-2 with TRBJ1-5; TRBD1 is a possible D gene (5 bases). Germline values: CDR1 SGHTA, CDR2 FQGNSA. V lost 1 base and J 3 bases, leaving 10 bases between the germline ends. The CDR3 loop spans 15 amino acids.

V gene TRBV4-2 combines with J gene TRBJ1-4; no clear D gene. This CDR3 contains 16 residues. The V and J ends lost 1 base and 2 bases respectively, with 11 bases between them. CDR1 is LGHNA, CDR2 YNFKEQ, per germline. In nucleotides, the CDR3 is TGTGCCAGCAGCCAAGCCAAAGGAGACACTAATGAAAAACTGTTTTTT. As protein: CASSQAKGDTNEKLFF.